This T cell receptor (beta chain) was retrieved from a study of shared clonotypes between healthy human individuals. Study conclusions and caveats: Estimated clonotype richness was generally higher in naive than memory subsets.

Every immunoSEQ plate was one replicate of a subset's evenly spread DNA. Sorted-subset replicate PCR reactions contained roughly 200 ng DNA, corresponding to approximately 30,000 T cell genomes. The repertoire was sequenced with immunoSEQ multiplex PCR; TCRdb's copy has only in-frame clones and lacks some. The data contain roughly 1 million clones, about 75% of them seen just once; the ten biggest clones take up approximately 1.5%. Participating donors were healthy, HIV-negative adults free of recent acute infections or vaccinations. Germline loops: CDR1 SGHNT, CDR2 YYREEE (reference sequence). Trimming took 4 bases from V and 9 from J; bases not matched to a gene: 10. This CDR3 is 14 amino acids long. As regards this clone: Antigen unknown.

Sample: memory CD4+ T cells sorted from blood. Subset indicated: CD45RA-negative fraction. The V and J genes are TRBV5-4 and TRBJ2-1; 7 bases match TRBD1. The clonotype was recovered from a man between 18 and 29 years old in good health. The CDR3 DNA reads as TGTGCCAGCAGCCAGGGGGACCAATTAGGTGAGCAGTTCTTC. It encodes CASSQGDQLGEQFF.